This record looks at one T cell receptor beta chain sequence and its context. This clonotype was observed a handful of times. The antigen it recognizes is unknown. Base qualities were left out, and no much larger clone turns up one base away. This sample was taken from a study of T-cell reconstitution after alpha-beta-depleted transplantation in children (TCRdb year 2016). About the study as a whole: T-cell immune reconstitution after TCRalphabeta/CD19-depleted allogeneic hematopoietic cell transplantation in children was quantitatively tracked in the study by means of TCR repertoire profiling.

The library was generated by PCR. The sample was run on an Illumina HiSeq 2500. Molecular barcoding was employed in the preparation of TCR libraries, with unique molecular identifiers being used to normalize TCRbeta repertoire quantification. TCRdb reran the public reads through fastp at Q25 and MiXCR, keeping productive beta chains. Identical CDR3 proteins give one entry, which carries the most common genes and DNA. This sample is represented by fewer than 400,000 distinct CDR3 sequences; roughly 22% of them were singletons. Of the sample, around 4% is held by the ten largest clones. This TCR was sampled from a human donor who donated a stem cell graft to a child with acute myeloid leukemia. Material: PBMCs from the stem cell graft donor, obtained from the stem cell graft.

The nucleotide sequence is TGTGCCAGCAGTTTACAACTAGCGGGAGCGGGCGGGGAGCTGTTTTTT. Its amino acids are CASSLQLAGAGGELFF. Recombination connected TRBV12-3 or TRBV12-4 to TRBJ2-2; 11 central nucleotides agree with TRBD2. At the junction V is shortened by 2 bases and J by 7 bases; bases outside the gene matches: 6. The CDR3 spans 16 residues, from the cysteine through the phenylalanine. Just the 48-base CDR3 DNA is kept, in frame starting at base 1.